This T cell receptor beta chain is drawn from a study of shared clonotypes between healthy human individuals. At the level of the study: Researchers assigned three CD4 naive, three CD4 memory, two CD8 naive and one CD8 memory plate to each donor.

Terminally differentiated effector memory CD45RA+ cells were left out of the naive CD8 fraction, which was CD45RO-negative and positively selected for CCR7. Germline CDR1 and CDR2: MDHEN and SYDVKM. J lost 4 bases, V lost 5 bases, and 8 bases had no gene match. The CDR3 is 15 residues long. TCRdb keeps only in-frame clones here, not all; method: immunoSEQ multiplex PCR. The sample lists some 580,000 clones, roughly 98% occurring once. V and J are TRBV28 and TRBJ1-2, with 9 positions matching TRBD1. Specimen: naive CD8+ T cells sorted from blood. This TCR was recovered from a man aged 30-40 years in good health. The CDR3 loop reads CASSAGTGLGYGYTF. CDR3 in DNA: TGTGCCAGCAGTGCCGGGACAGGGCTCGGCTATGGCTACACCTTC.